The 8 T cell receptor beta chains below were found in one sample sequenced in a study of cytomegalovirus exposure and HLA in healthy donors. The primer mix had 60 Vbeta and 13 Jbeta primers. Generated by immunoSEQ multiplex PCR, the TCRdb table keeps only in-frame clones and is missing some. In the table there are approximately 160,000 clones, under 90% of which are singletons. The sample taken for sequencing was PBMCs. These TCRs come from a man aged 18 to 30 in good health and CMV-seronegative.

In this sample, this clone turned up once. V gene TRBV28 combines with J gene TRBJ1-4; no definite D call. Germline loops: CDR1 MDHEN, CDR2 SYDVKM. The CDR3 has 15 amino acids. V lost 1 base, J lost 4 bases, and 10 bases lay in between. CDR3 sequence (DNA): TGTGCCAGCAGTTTATCGGGGAAGGATAATGAAAAACTGTTTTTT. Amino acids: CASSLSGKDNEKLFF. Full variable domain (outside the CDR3, taken from reference TRBV28 and TRBJ1-4): DVKVTQSSRYLVKRTGEKVFLECVQDMDHENMFWYRQDPGLGLRLIYFSYDVKMKEKGDIPEGYSVSREKKERFSLILESASTNQTSMYLCASSLSGKDNEKLFFGSGTQLSVL.

This rearrangement joins TRBV5-1 to TRBJ2-1; 7 nucleotides line up with TRBD2. Germline trimming cut 2 bases from V and 10 bases from J; bases unmatched to any gene: 6. The germline CDR1 and CDR2 sequences are SGHRS and YFSETQ. The CDR3 totals 13 residues. The CDR3 region has the DNA TGCGCCAGCAGCTTAGGACGAGCGGGAGAGCAGTTCTTC. Protein product: CASSLGRAGEQFF.

V usage is TRBV27 and J usage is TRBJ1-4; 9 nucleotides match TRBD1. The CDR3 is made up of 15 amino acids. Trimming at V came to 2 bases and at J to 10 bases, leaving 8 bases not matched to a gene. From germline, CDR1 is MNHEY and CDR2 SMNVEV (reference sequence). CDR3 residues: CASSLMGQGLRKLFF. Here the CDR3 DNA reads TGTGCCAGCAGTTTAATGGGACAGGGTTTGAGAAAACTGTTTTTT.

The CDR3 protein is CASSPGQGEVNEQFF. Here the CDR3 DNA reads TGTGCCAGTAGTCCGGGACAGGGGGAGGTGAATGAGCAGTTCTTC. The chain recombines TRBV19 with TRBJ2-1, with 11 bases identical to TRBD1. Germline-derived CDR1 and CDR2 are LNHDA and SQIVND (reference sequence). Trimming cost V 5 bases and J 7 bases; bases outside gene matches: 7. The CDR3 runs to 15 residues.

The chain recombines TRBV27 with TRBJ1-1; 8 bases map to TRBD1. After removal of 5 bases from V and 4 bases from J, the junction contained 9 bases not matched to a gene. This CDR3 is built from 15 residues. Germline values: CDR1 MNHEY, CDR2 SMNVEV (reference sequence). In DNA, the CDR3 is TGTGCCAGCAGTCACACAGGGGGGGAGGGCACTGAAGCTTTCTTT. Translating it yields CASSHTGGEGTEAFF.

V and J are TRBV9 and TRBJ1-4; D remains unclear. Trimming removed 4 bases from V and 0 bases from J, with 10 bases in between. Germline assignment: CDR1 SGDLS and CDR2 YYNGEE. The CDR3 consists of 15 residues. CDR3 nucleotides: TGTGCCAGCAGCCCGACGACAACAACTAATGAAAAACTGTTTTTT. This codes for CASSPTTTTNEKLFF.

Only one count was recorded for this clone. The chain carries TRBV9 and TRBJ2-7; 7 bases match TRBD2. This CDR3 contains 15 residues. The germline V gene encodes CDR1 SGDLS and CDR2 YYNGEE. V dropped 2 bases and J dropped 7; count of bases not matched to a gene: 12. The CDR3 nucleotides read TGTGCCAGCAGCGTCCGTCTAGCGGAAGTGGGGGAGCAGTACTTC. Its translation: CASSVRLAEVGEQYF.

The chain uses TRBV5-1 and TRBJ2-3; 8 bases are a match to TRBD2. With 5 bases clipped from V and 2 bases from J, the junction kept 7 bases outside the gene matches. CDR3 length: 15 residues. Germline assignment: CDR1 SGHRS and CDR2 YFSETQ. The CDR3 spells CASSFLAGTTDTQYF. As DNA, the CDR3 is TGCGCCAGCAGTTTCTTAGCGGGAACCACAGATACGCAGTATTTT.